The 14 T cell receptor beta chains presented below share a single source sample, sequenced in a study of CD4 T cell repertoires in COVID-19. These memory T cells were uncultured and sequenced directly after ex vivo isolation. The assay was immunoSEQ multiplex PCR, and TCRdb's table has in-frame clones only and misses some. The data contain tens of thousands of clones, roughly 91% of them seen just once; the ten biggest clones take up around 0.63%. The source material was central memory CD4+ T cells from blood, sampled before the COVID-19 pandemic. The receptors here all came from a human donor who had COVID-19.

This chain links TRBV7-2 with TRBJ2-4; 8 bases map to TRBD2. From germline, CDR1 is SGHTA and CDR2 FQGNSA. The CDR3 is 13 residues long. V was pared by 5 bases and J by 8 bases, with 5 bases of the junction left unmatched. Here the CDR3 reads CASSAVSGDIQYF. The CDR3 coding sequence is TGTGCCAGCAGCGCGGTTAGCGGGGACATTCAGTACTTC.

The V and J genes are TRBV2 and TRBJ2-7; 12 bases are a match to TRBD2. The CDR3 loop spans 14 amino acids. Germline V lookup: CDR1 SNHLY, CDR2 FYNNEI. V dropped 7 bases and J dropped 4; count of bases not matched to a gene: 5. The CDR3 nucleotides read TGTGCCAGCACGGGGCTAGCGGGAGGGTACGAGCAGTACTTC. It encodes CASTGLAGGYEQYF.

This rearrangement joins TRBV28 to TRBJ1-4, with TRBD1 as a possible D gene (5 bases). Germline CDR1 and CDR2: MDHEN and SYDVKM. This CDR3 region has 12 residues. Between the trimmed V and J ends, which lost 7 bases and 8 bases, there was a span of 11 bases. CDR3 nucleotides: TGTGCCAGCATGGCCCGGGGGGAAAAACTGTTTTTT. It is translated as CASMARGEKLFF.

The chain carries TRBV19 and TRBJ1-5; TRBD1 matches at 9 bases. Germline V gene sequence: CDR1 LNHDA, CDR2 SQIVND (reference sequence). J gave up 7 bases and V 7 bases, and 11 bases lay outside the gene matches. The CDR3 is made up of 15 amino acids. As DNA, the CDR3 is TGTGCCAGTAAGCGACAGGGGGAGAGGAGCCAGCCCCAGCATTTT. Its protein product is CASKRQGERSQPQHF.

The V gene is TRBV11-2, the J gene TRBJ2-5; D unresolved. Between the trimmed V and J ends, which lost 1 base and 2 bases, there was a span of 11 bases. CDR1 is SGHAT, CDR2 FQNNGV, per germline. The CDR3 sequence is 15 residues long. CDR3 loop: CASSLVIGAQETQYF. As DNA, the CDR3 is TGTGCCAGCAGCTTAGTTATAGGAGCACAAGAGACCCAGTACTTC.

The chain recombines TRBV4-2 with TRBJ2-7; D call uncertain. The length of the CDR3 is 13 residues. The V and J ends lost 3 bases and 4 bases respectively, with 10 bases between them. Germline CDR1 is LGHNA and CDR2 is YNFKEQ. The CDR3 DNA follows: TGTGCCAGCAGCCAGTACTCCTCGTACGAGCAGTACTTC. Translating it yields CASSQYSSYEQYF.

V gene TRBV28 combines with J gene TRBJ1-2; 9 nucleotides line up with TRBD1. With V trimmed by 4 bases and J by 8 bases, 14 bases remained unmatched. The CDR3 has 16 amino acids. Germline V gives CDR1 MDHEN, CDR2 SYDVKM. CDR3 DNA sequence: TGTGCCAGCAGTTCAGCCCCCTGGACAGGGGAAGACGGCTACACCTTC. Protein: CASSSAPWTGEDGYTF.

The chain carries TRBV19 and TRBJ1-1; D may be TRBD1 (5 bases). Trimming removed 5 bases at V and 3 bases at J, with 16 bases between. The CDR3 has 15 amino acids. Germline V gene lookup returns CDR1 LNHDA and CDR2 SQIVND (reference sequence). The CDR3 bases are TGTGCCAGTAGTCTCGGGACTCGAGGGGACACTGAAGCTTTCTTT. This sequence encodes CASSLGTRGDTEAFF.

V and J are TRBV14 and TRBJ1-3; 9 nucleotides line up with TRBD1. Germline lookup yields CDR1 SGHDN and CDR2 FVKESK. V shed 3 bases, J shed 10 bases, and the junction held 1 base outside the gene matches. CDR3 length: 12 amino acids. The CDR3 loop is CASSHGTGTIYF. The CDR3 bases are TGTGCCAGCAGCCATGGGACAGGGACCATATATTTT. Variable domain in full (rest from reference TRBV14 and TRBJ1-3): EAGVTQFPSHSVIEKGQTVTLRCDPISGHDNLYWYRRVMGKEIKFLLHFVKESKQDESGMPNNRFLAERTGGTYSTLKVQPAELEDSGVYFCASSHGTGTIYFGEGSWLTVV.

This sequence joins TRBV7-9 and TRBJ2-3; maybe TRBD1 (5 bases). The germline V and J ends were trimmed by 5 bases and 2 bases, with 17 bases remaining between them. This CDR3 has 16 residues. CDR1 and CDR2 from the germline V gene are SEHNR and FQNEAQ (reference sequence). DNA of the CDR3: TGTGCCAGCAGCCCCCCGGACACCACCTACACAGATACGCAGTATTTT. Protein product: CASSPPDTTYTDTQYF.

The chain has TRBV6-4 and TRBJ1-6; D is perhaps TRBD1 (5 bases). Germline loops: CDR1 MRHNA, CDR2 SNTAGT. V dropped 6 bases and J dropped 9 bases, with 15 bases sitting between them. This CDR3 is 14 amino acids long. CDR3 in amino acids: CASREGRWGSPLHF. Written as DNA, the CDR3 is TGTGCCAGCAGGGAGGGACGGTGGGGTTCACCCCTCCACTTT.

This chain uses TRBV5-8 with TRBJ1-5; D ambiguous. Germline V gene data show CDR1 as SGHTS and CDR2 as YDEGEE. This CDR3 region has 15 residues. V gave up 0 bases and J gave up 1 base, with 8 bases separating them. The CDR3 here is CASSLVSGSNQPQHF. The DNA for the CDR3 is TGTGCCAGCAGCTTGGTATCCGGGAGCAATCAGCCCCAGCATTTT.

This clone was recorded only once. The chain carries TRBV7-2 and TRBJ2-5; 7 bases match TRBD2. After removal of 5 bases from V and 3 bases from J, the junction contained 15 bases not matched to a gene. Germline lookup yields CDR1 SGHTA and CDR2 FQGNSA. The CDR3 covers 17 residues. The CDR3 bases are TGTGCCAGCAGCCTAGGATGGGGGGGGGAAGCCGAAGAGACCCAGTACTTC. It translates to CASSLGWGGEAEETQYF.

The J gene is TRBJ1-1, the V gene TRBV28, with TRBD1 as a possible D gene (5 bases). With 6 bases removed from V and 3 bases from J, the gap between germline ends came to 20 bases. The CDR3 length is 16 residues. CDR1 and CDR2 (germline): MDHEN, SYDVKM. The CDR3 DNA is TGTGCCAGCAGCGAGTGGGAGGGGCTTGGGGACACTGAAGCTTTCTTT. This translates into CASSEWEGLGDTEAFF.